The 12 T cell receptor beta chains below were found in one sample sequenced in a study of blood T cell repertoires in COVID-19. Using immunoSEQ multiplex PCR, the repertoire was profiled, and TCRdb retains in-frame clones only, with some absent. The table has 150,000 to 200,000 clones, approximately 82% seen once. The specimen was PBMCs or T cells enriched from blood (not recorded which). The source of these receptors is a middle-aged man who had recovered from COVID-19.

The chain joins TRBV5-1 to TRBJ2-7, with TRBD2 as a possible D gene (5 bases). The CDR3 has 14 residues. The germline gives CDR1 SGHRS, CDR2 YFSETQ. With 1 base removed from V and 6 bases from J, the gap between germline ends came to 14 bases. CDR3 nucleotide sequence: TGCGCCAGCAGCTTGTTGTCCGGGGTTTCCGAGCAGTACTTC. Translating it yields CASSLLSGVSEQYF.

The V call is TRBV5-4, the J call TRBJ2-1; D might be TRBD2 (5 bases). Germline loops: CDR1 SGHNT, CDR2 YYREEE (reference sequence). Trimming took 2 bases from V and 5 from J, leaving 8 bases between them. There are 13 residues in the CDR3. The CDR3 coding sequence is TGTGCCAGCAGCTTAACGGGGAACAATGAGCAGTTCTTC. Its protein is CASSLTGNNEQFF.

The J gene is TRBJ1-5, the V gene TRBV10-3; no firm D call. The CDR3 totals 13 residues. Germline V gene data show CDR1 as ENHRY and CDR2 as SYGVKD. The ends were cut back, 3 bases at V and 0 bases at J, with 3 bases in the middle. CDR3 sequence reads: CAISDNSNQPQHF. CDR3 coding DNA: TGTGCCATCAGTGATAATAGCAATCAGCCCCAGCATTTT.

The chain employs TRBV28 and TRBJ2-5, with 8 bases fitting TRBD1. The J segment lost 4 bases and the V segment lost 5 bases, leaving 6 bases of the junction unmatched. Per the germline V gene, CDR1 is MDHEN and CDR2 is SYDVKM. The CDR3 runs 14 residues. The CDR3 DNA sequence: TGTGCCAGCAGTGAACAGGGGGGACGAGAGACCCAGTACTTC. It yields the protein CASSEQGGRETQYF.

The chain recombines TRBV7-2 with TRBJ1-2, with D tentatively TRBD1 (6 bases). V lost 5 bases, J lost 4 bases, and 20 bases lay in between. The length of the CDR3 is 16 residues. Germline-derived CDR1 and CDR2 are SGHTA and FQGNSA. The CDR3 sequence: CASSHRLRQATYGYTF. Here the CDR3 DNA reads TGTGCCAGCAGCCACCGACTTCGACAGGCCACCTATGGCTACACCTTC.

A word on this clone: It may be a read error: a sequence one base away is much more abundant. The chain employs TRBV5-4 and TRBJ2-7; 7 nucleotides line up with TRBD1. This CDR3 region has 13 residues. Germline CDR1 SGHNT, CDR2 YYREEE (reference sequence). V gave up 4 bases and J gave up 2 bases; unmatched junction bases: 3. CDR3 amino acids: CASSTGTAYEQYF. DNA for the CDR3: TGTGCCAGCAGCACCGGGACAGCCTACGAGCAGTACTTC.

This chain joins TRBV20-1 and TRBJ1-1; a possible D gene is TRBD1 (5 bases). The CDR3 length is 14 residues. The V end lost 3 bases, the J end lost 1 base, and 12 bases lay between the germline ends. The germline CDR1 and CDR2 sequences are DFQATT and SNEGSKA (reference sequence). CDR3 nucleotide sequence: TGCAGTGCTAGTAACAGGAGACGGAACACTGAAGCTTTCTTT. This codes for CSASNRRRNTEAFF.

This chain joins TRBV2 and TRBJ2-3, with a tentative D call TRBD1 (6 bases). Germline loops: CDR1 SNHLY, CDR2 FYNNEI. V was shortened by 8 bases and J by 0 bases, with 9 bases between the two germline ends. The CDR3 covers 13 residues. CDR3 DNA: TGTGCCAGCGGGGGCGGTAGCACAGATACGCAGTATTTT. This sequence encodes CASGGGSTDTQYF.

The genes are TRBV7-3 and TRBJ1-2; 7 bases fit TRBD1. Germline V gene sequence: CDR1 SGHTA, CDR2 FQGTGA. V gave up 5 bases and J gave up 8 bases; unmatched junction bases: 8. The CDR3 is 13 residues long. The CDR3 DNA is TGTGCCAGCAGCCTAGACAGGGCGGGCGGCTACACCTTC. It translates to CASSLDRAGGYTF.

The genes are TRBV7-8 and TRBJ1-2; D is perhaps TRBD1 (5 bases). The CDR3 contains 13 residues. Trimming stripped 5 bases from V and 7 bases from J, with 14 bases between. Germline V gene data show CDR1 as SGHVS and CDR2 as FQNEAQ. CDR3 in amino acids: CASSPTREGGYTF. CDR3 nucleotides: TGTGCCAGCAGCCCTACCAGGGAAGGTGGCTACACCTTC.

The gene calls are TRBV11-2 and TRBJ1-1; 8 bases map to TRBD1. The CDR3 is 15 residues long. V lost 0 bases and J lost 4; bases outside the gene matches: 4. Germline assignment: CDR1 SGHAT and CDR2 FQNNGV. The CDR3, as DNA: TGTGCCAGCAGCTTAGACAACAGGGGGTCCACTGAAGCTTTCTTT. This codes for CASSLDNRGSTEAFF.

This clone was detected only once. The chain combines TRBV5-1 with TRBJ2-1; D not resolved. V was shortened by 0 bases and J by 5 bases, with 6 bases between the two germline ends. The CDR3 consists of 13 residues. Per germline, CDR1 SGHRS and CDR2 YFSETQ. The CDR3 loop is CASSLAAHNEQFF. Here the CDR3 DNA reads TGCGCCAGCAGCTTGGCTGCGCACAATGAGCAGTTCTTC.